One and the same sample provided the 28 T cell receptor beta chains below, sequenced in a study of neurological immune-mediated disorders (dated by TCRdb to the late 2010s). Library preparation used 5' RACE. The data were produced on an Illumina HiSeq 2500. TCRdb applied fastp at Q25 and MiXCR to the public reads, then kept only in-frame beta chains. Rows with a matching CDR3 protein are joined into one entry that keeps the most common DNA and genes. Within this sample are 45,000 to 70,000 distinct CDR3 sequences, with approximately 4% of them counted one time only. The top ten constitute 2.5% to 3% of the sample. The specimen was PBMCs. All receptors come from a man aged 50 to 59 with multiple sclerosis.

At least ten counts were recorded for this clonotype. J is TRBJ2-1 and V is TRBV5-1, with D perhaps TRBD2 (5 bases). Germline V gene lookup returns CDR1 SGHRS and CDR2 YFSETQ. The CDR3 length is 18 residues. Trimming removed 4 bases from V and 0 bases from J, with 20 bases in between. The DNA of the CDR3 is TGCGCCAGCAGCCCGCTGCCGGAGGTAGCGACCTCCTACAATGAGCAGTTCTTC. Translated: CASSPLPEVATSYNEQFF.

This clonotype was recorded many times. J is TRBJ2-5 and V is TRBV20-1; 9 bases agree with TRBD2. The CDR3 is 12 residues long. Germline CDR1 is DFQATT and CDR2 is SNEGSKA (reference sequence). CDR3 amino acids: CTISGSGETQYF. CDR3 nucleotides: TGCACCATTAGCGGGAGCGGAGAGACCCAGTACTTC.

This clonotype has ten or more counts. The V call is TRBV7-8, the J call TRBJ2-1; the match to TRBD2 covers 14 bases. The germline CDR1 and CDR2 sequences are SGHVS and FQNEAQ. The CDR3 runs to 17 residues. Losses at the gene ends were 6 bases for V and 4 bases for J; bases not matched to a gene: 8. Here the CDR3 DNA reads TGTGCCAGCAGATACGGACTAGCGGGGGGCCGATACAATGAGCAGTTCTTC. As protein: CASRYGLAGGRYNEQFF. Full variable domain (outside the CDR3, taken from reference TRBV7-8 and TRBJ2-1): GAGVSQSPRYKVAKRGQDVALRCDPISGHVSLFWYQQALGQGPEFLTYFQNEAQLDKSGLPSDRFFAERPEGSVSTLKIQRTQQEDSAVYLCASRYGLAGGRYNEQFFGPGTRLTVL.

This clonotype was observed at least ten times. V gene TRBV12-3 or TRBV12-4 combines with J gene TRBJ1-1; 11 positions match TRBD1. This CDR3 region has 16 residues. Trimming at V came to 5 bases and at J to 6 bases, leaving 11 bases not matched to a gene. The CDR3: CASSPNQGQGVAEAFF. CDR3 DNA: TGTGCCAGCAGTCCGAACCAGGGACAGGGGGTCGCTGAAGCTTTCTTT.

This clonotype was seen a few times. The V call is TRBV29-1, the J call TRBJ2-3; D remains unclear. V shed 2 bases and J shed 3 bases, with 6 bases lying between them. Germline V gene lookup returns CDR1 SQVTM and CDR2 ANQGSEA. The length of the CDR3 is 12 residues. CDR3 loop: CSVEWQTDTQYF. DNA for the CDR3: TGCAGCGTTGAATGGCAGACAGATACGCAGTATTTT.

Ten or more counts support this clonotype. The chain recombines TRBV7-2 with TRBJ2-3, with 13 bases identical to TRBD2. Trimming cost V 3 bases and J 8 bases; bases outside gene matches: 11. Germline V gene lookup returns CDR1 SGHTA and CDR2 FQGNSA. The CDR3 is made up of 17 amino acids. CDR3 coding DNA: TGTGCCAGCAGCTTCGAACTAGCGGGGGGGCCGGGTGTTACGCAGTATTTT. Translated: CASSFELAGGPGVTQYF.

This clonotype was detected ten times or more. This chain joins TRBV13 and TRBJ2-4; D may be TRBD1 or TRBD2 (5 bases each). The CDR3 has 19 amino acids. V was pared by 4 bases and J by 0 bases, with 22 bases between. Germline V gives CDR1 PRHDT, CDR2 FYEKMQ (reference sequence). The CDR3, as DNA: TGTGCCAGCAGCTCGGAGGTAGCAGGGACCAATCTAGCCAAAAACATTCAGTACTTC. Residues: CASSSEVAGTNLAKNIQYF.

The table lists this clonotype with many counts. The chain combines TRBV12-3 or TRBV12-4 with TRBJ2-4, with TRBD2 matching over 9 bases. Trimming took 4 bases from V and 2 from J; bases not matched to a gene: 3. The CDR3 length is 15 residues. Here the CDR3 reads CASSSLAGTKNIQYF. CDR3 DNA: TGTGCCAGCAGTTCACTAGCGGGTACCAAAAACATTCAGTACTTC.

This clonotype was seen ten or more times. This rearrangement joins TRBV10-3 to TRBJ2-7; D might be TRBD1 or TRBD2, each matching 5 bases. Trimming left V 0 bases short and J 7 bases short, with 7 bases between. Germline CDR1 and CDR2: ENHRY and SYGVKD. The CDR3 covers 12 residues. CDR3 amino acids: CAISESRGEQYF. As DNA, the CDR3 is TGTGCCATCAGTGAGTCGAGGGGAGAGCAGTACTTC.

There are many counts of this clonotype. V is TRBV27 and J is TRBJ2-7; 7 bases agree with TRBD1. Losses at the gene ends were 2 bases for V and 3 bases for J; bases not matched to a gene: 13. CDR3 length: 17 residues. The germline gives CDR1 MNHEY, CDR2 SMNVEV (reference sequence). The CDR3 reads CASSLGPRQGSFYEQYF. The CDR3 nucleotides are TGTGCCAGCAGTTTAGGGCCCCGACAGGGAAGTTTCTACGAGCAGTACTTC.

This clonotype was seen many times. The chain has TRBV5-6 and TRBJ2-4; unclear D gene. Trimming shortened V by 1 base and J by 6 bases, and 11 bases separated the two germline ends. The germline V gene has CDR1 SGHDT and CDR2 YYEEEE. This CDR3 is 14 amino acids long. CDR3 coding DNA: TGTGCCAGCAGCTTGAGTATTGGCGGAAACATTCAGTACTTC. Amino acid sequence: CASSLSIGGNIQYF.

This clonotype was picked up a small number of times. The chain links TRBV2 to TRBJ2-7; 10 positions match TRBD1. CDR3 size: 16 residues. Germline V CDR1 and CDR2: SNHLY, FYNNEI. With 5 bases clipped from V and 0 bases from J, the junction kept 7 bases outside the gene matches. Here the CDR3 DNA reads TGTGCCAGCAGTCCGGGACAGGGGTTGATCTCCTACGAGCAGTACTTC. Translating gives CASSPGQGLISYEQYF.

There are a few counts of this clonotype. This may arise from a read error, as a much more abundant clone is one base away. V usage is TRBV5-6 and J usage is TRBJ2-6, with D maybe TRBD1 (5 bases). The germline V gene has CDR1 SGHDT and CDR2 YYEEEE. This CDR3 spans 15 amino acids. CDR3 loop: CASSFRDGGAKVLTF. Here the CDR3 DNA reads TGTGCCAGCAGCTTCAGGGATGGTGGGGCCAAAGTCCTGACTTTC. Combining the CDR3 with reference TRBV5-6 and TRBJ2-6 gives the whole variable domain DAGVTQSPTHLIKTRGQQVTLRCSPKSGHDTVSWYQQALGQGPQFIFQYYEEEERQRGNFPDRFSGHQFPNYSSELNVNALLLGDSALYLCASSFRDGGAKVLTFGAGSRLTVL.

The rearrangement links TRBV5-5 to TRBJ1-5; D unresolved. Trimming removed 2 bases at V and 3 bases at J, with 6 bases between. Germline V gives CDR1 SGHKS, CDR2 YYEKEE (reference sequence). The CDR3 loop spans 13 amino acids. CDR3 sequence: CASSLFSNQPQHF. For the CDR3, the DNA is TGTGCCAGCAGCTTATTTTCCAATCAGCCCCAGCATTTT.

This clonotype was seen repeatedly, ten times or more. This sequence joins TRBV7-6 and TRBJ2-2; TRBD1 matches at 12 bases. The CDR3 is made up of 17 amino acids. In germline, CDR1 is SGHVS, CDR2 FNYEAQ. V gave up 1 base and J gave up 5 bases; unmatched junction bases: 5. The CDR3 loop reads CASSLVLGQGATGELFF. The CDR3, as DNA: TGTGCCAGCAGCTTAGTGTTGGGACAGGGGGCAACCGGGGAGCTGTTTTTT.

Ten or more counts support this clonotype. This rearrangement joins TRBV24-1 to TRBJ2-7, with D hard to call. Trimming took 0 bases from V and 2 from J, leaving 10 bases between them. The germline CDR1 and CDR2 sequences are KGHDR and SFDVKD. The length of the CDR3 is 15 residues. The CDR3 nucleotides are TGTGCCACCAGTGATTTGCCCAGGCTAACCTACGAGCAGTACTTC. Translation: CATSDLPRLTYEQYF.

The table lists this clonotype with a few counts. The rearrangement joins TRBV7-9 to TRBJ1-2; D gene ambiguous. The CDR3 is 13 residues long. Germline CDR1 SEHNR, CDR2 FQNEAQ (reference sequence). Trimming removed 5 bases from V and 5 bases from J, with 12 bases in between. This chain's CDR3 is CASSHVSGYGYTF. CDR3 DNA: TGTGCCAGCAGCCACGTAAGCGGATATGGCTACACCTTC. Full variable domain (outside the CDR3, taken from reference TRBV7-9 and TRBJ1-2): DTGVSQNPRHKITKRGQNVTFRCDPISEHNRLYWYRQTLGQGPEFLTYFQNEAQLEKSRLLSDRFSAERPKGSFSTLEIQRTEQGDSAMYLCASSHVSGYGYTFGSGTRLTVV.

This clonotype has at least ten counts. The V gene is TRBV4-1, the J gene TRBJ1-1; TRBD1 matches 8 bases. The V gene's germline CDR1 is MGHRA and CDR2 YSYEKL. V lost 1 base, J lost 6 bases, and 10 bases stayed unmatched. This CDR3 has 16 residues. The CDR3 region is CASSQVKDRVGAEAFF. The CDR3 DNA is TGCGCCAGCAGCCAAGTTAAGGACAGGGTAGGGGCTGAAGCTTTCTTT.

This clonotype has a count of ten or more. The rearrangement joins TRBV20-1 to TRBJ1-1; D gene ambiguous. The germline V gene encodes CDR1 DFQATT and CDR2 SNEGSKA (reference sequence). Trimming took 6 bases from V and 7 from J, leaving 12 bases between them. The CDR3 totals 11 residues. CDR3 residues: CSAVVESEAFF. CDR3 DNA: TGCAGTGCGGTAGTTGAAAGTGAAGCTTTCTTT.

Many counts were recorded for this clonotype. The rearrangement links TRBV29-1 to TRBJ2-2; D gene unclear. V gave up 3 bases and J gave up 1 base, with 9 bases separating them. CDR1 is SQVTM, CDR2 ANQGSEA, per germline. The CDR3 has 14 amino acids. CDR3 sequence: CSVEGSQNTGELFF. CDR3 DNA sequence: TGCAGCGTTGAGGGCAGCCAGAACACCGGGGAGCTGTTTTTT.

This clonotype was detected only a few times. The chain joins TRBV3-1 to TRBJ2-3, with 7 nucleotides matching TRBD1. The CDR3 loop spans 14 amino acids. Germline V CDR1 and CDR2: LGHDT, YNNKEL (reference sequence). Germline trimming cut 4 bases from V and 2 bases from J; bases unmatched to any gene: 3. The CDR3 DNA follows: TGTGCCAGCAGCCTCACAGGGGTCACAGATACGCAGTATTTT. It encodes CASSLTGVTDTQYF.

This clonotype appeared many times. The gene calls are TRBV11-2 and TRBJ2-1; D is perhaps TRBD1 (6 bases). The V gene lost 3 bases and the J gene lost 4 bases, with 16 bases spanning the gap. Per the germline V gene, CDR1 is SGHAT and CDR2 is FQNNGV. The CDR3 has 16 amino acids. CDR3 bases: TGTGCCAGCAGCTTGGCTACCGGGACACCATACAATGAGCAGTTCTTC. It is translated as CASSLATGTPYNEQFF.

This clonotype has just one count. This rearrangement joins TRBV14 to TRBJ1-4, with D tentatively TRBD1 (6 bases). The length of the CDR3 is 14 residues. Germline V CDR1 and CDR2: SGHDN, FVKESK. V was trimmed by 3 bases and J by 8 bases, leaving 13 bases between them. The CDR3 DNA follows: TGTGCCAGCAGCCAGGGGGCGCCGGAGGAAAAACTGTTTTTT. Translated: CASSQGAPEEKLFF.

Ten or more counts support this clonotype. The V call is TRBV29-1, the J call TRBJ1-2, with 8 bases lining up with TRBD1. CDR1 is SQVTM and CDR2 is ANQGSEA in the germline V gene. Trimming removed 4 bases from V and 4 bases from J; junction bases left unmatched: 2. CDR3 length: 12 amino acids. CDR3 nucleotide sequence: TGCAGCGTTGCCGACAGGGGCTATGGCTACACCTTC. This encodes CSVADRGYGYTF.

This clonotype was counted at least ten times. V is TRBV5-1 and J is TRBJ1-1, with 7 positions matching TRBD1. V lost 6 bases and J lost 1; bases outside the gene matches: 6. Germline V gene data show CDR1 as SGHRS and CDR2 as YFSETQ. The CDR3 loop spans 14 amino acids. The CDR3 nucleotides are TGCGCCAGCACCACACGACAGGGGAACACTGAAGCTTTCTTT. Translated, it gives CASTTRQGNTEAFF.

The chain combines TRBV29-1 with TRBJ2-2; D ambiguous. Germline CDR1 and CDR2: SQVTM and ANQGSEA. CDR3 length: 14 amino acids. Trimming shortened V by 5 bases and J by 4 bases, and 14 bases separated the two germline ends. CDR3 nucleotide sequence: TGCAGCGTTTTGGAAGGGAAGCGCACCGGGGAGCTGTTTTTT. This encodes CSVLEGKRTGELFF.

This clonotype was seen many times. V gene TRBV12-1 combines with J gene TRBJ2-7; TRBD2, the table's D call, lacks a check against the DNA. TRBV12-1 is noted as a pseudogene. The CDR3 is made up of 15 amino acids. The CDR3 reads CASSLRTSGSYEQYF. The CDR3 DNA reads TGTGCCAGCAGCCTTCGGACTAGCGGGAGCTACGAGCAGTACTTC.

The table lists this clonotype with many counts. The V call is TRBV28, the J call TRBJ2-3; D remains ambiguous. This CDR3 has 16 amino acids. V was clipped by 5 bases and J by 2 bases, with 17 bases between them. CDR1 and CDR2 (germline): MDHEN, SYDVKM. The CDR3 sequence is CASSSRVAEVTDTQYF. CDR3 coding DNA: TGTGCCAGCAGTAGCCGGGTAGCCGAAGTCACAGATACGCAGTATTTT. Together with reference TRBV28 and TRBJ2-3, the CDR3 gives the full variable domain: DVKVTQSSRYLVKRTGEKVFLECVQDMDHENMFWYRQDPGLGLRLIYFSYDVKMKEKGDIPEGYSVSREKKERFSLILESASTNQTSMYLCASSSRVAEVTDTQYFGPGTRLTVL.